The clone carrying this TCR beta chain was detected ten times or more. TCRdb ran MiXCR on the RT-PCR reads and lists one entry per CDR3 protein. Of about 700,000 distinct CDR3 sequences in the sample, approximately 15% were seen once. Sample: memory CD4+ T cells from blood. The clonotype originates from a female donor in good health, serving as a healthy control.

The DNA of the CDR3 is TGTGCCAGCAGCTGGTGGGGGGATAGCAATCAGCCCCAGCATTTT. It encodes CASSWWGDSNQPQHF. The V gene is TRBV5-5, the J gene TRBJ1-5; D possibly corresponds to TRBD1 (5 bases). Germline CDR1 and CDR2: SGHKS and YYEKEE (reference sequence). This CDR3 is 15 amino acids long. Trimming took 3 bases from V and 0 from J, leaving 10 bases between them.